Sequencing of this TCR beta chain was carried out in a study of CD8 T cells in ankylosing spondylitis. V trimming: 7 bases; J trimming: 3 bases; junction bases outside the gene matches: 7. The CDR3 runs to 14 residues. CDR1 and CDR2 from the germline V gene are SGHRS and YFSETQ. For this clonotype: The antigen remains undetermined.

Making use of molecular barcodes, quantitative 5'-RACE generated TCR beta libraries. TCRdb reanalysed the 5' RACE reads using MiXCR and keeps one entry per CDR3 protein. The sample holds roughly 440,000 distinct CDR3 sequences; roughly 15% are singletons and the top ten take under 1.2%. Study-wide findings and caveats: A motif in TCR beta, a set of about eight highly homologous variants, appeared characteristic of ankylosing spondylitis blood. Previous work reported some of these motif variants in the synovial fluid and blood of reactive arthritis. Disease-linked clones displayed a CD8+ phenotype and appeared relatively rarely in peripheral blood. Disease-linked clones reportedly concentrated significantly in matched ankylosing spondylitis synovial fluid.

Sequenced: blood, either unsorted or a sorted T cell fraction (not recorded which). This clonotype originated in a male donor with ankylosing spondylitis. V usage is TRBV5-1 and J usage is TRBJ2-7; TRBD1 matches at 10 bases. The CDR3 sequence: CASVTGTGVYEQYF. The CDR3 DNA reads TGCGCCAGCGTTACCGGGACAGGGGTCTACGAGCAGTACTTC.